This T cell receptor (beta chain) was sequenced during a study of CXCR3-negative and CXCR3-positive naive CD8 T cells. Study observations and caveats: The TRB CDR3s that CXCR3-positive naive cells carried were more hydrophobic than those of CXCR3-negative naive cells. Once cells were cryopreserved, CXCR3 expression went down partly, and most assays used fresh PBMCs.

Each TRB cDNA library was prepared by 5' RACE (with UMI labels). From its re-call of the 5' RACE reads, TCRdb lists each CDR3 protein once, without DNA. This sample's table reports roughly 89,000 distinct CDR3 sequences. In the case of this clonotype: Its antigen is unidentified.

This sequence originates from a human donor in good health. Some clones in this sample may be carry-over from other donors' samples. The sequencing input was naive CXCR3- CD8+ T cells from blood. Described subset: CD45RO-CCR7+CD27+CD95- naive CD8+ T cells lacking CXCR3 (TNR3-).

This CDR3 is CASRRGQGYSGANVLTF. The gene calls are TRBV19 and TRBJ2-6; the D gene TCRdb calls, TRBD2, cannot be checked with no DNA. This CDR3 has 17 amino acids. CDR1 is LNHDA and CDR2 is SQIVND in the germline V gene (reference sequence).